This TCR beta chain was recorded in a study of blood T cell repertoires in COVID-19. There are 15 residues in the CDR3. V shed 4 bases and J shed 2 bases, with 12 bases lying between them. Germline CDR1 and CDR2: LGHDT and YNNKEL (reference sequence). Clones were sequenced by immunoSEQ multiplex PCR, and TCRdb holds only the in-frame ones, with some missing. The data show 30,000 to 35,000 clones, 91% seen once. The TCR sequence derives from a human donor with active COVID-19. The donor label of this sample is uncertain. The sequenced material came from peripheral blood. V usage is TRBV3-1 (or the pseudogene TRBV3-2) and J usage is TRBJ2-1; possibly TRBD1 for D (5 bases). The CDR3 spells CASSPPLTAYNEQFF. In DNA, the CDR3 is TGTGCCAGCAGCCCCCCCCTGACAGCCTACAATGAGCAGTTCTTC.